The 12 T cell receptor beta chains presented below share a single source sample, sequenced in a study of cytomegalovirus exposure and HLA in healthy donors. Vbeta (60) and Jbeta (13) primers were used in the PCR. Clones were sequenced by immunoSEQ multiplex PCR, and TCRdb holds only the in-frame ones, with some missing. Here the sample spans 75,000 to 90,000 clones, roughly four fifths being singletons. The sample comprised PBMCs. These receptors were taken from a human donor in good health.

This rearrangement joins TRBV18 to TRBJ1-4, with D unresolved. CDR3 length equals 14 residues. Per the germline V gene, CDR1 is KGHSH and CDR2 is LQKENI. Deletions cut 5 bases from V and 8 bases from J, with 15 bases between. CDR3 coding DNA: TGTGCCAGCTCATCAACGGGGAGACCCGAAAAACTGTTTTTT. It is translated as CASSSTGRPEKLFF.

The chain carries TRBV18 and TRBJ2-6; 7 nucleotides agree with TRBD1. This CDR3 has 19 residues. Germline-derived CDR1 and CDR2 are KGHSH and LQKENI. V lost 4 bases and J lost 0; bases outside the gene matches: 12. The CDR3 here is CASSQNRGRGPSGANVLTF. For the CDR3, the DNA is TGTGCCAGCTCACAGAACAGGGGTAGGGGGCCCTCTGGGGCCAACGTCCTGACTTTC.

This CDR3 is CASSQGPVRETQYF. For the CDR3, the DNA is TGCGCCAGCAGCCAAGGTCCGGTTCGGGAGACCCAGTACTTC. The gene calls are TRBV4-1 and TRBJ2-5; D not certain. V dropped 1 base and J dropped 5 bases, with 11 bases sitting between them. The CDR3 sequence is 14 residues long. The V gene's germline CDR1 is MGHRA and CDR2 YSYEKL.

This rearrangement joins TRBV10-2 to TRBJ1-2; D not certain. Trimming pared 2 bases from V and 4 bases from J, leaving 8 bases between. Germline CDR1 and CDR2: WSHSY and SAAADI. There are 13 residues in the CDR3. The CDR3 DNA reads TGCGCCAGCAGTGAGACGGGTACCTATGGCTACACCTTC. Translation: CASSETGTYGYTF.

V and J are TRBV7-2 and TRBJ2-1; 7 nucleotides agree with TRBD2. CDR1 SGHTA and CDR2 FQGNSA come from the germline V gene. J gave up 7 bases and V 1 base, and 7 bases lay outside the gene matches. CDR3 size: 15 residues. The CDR3 is CASSLVLGGINEQFF. The CDR3 DNA reads as TGTGCCAGCAGCTTAGTCCTCGGGGGGATAAATGAGCAGTTCTTC.

The chain has TRBV10-3 and TRBJ2-3; 15 nucleotides line up with TRBD2. V lost 3 bases, J lost 6 bases, and 10 bases stayed unmatched. The germline gives CDR1 ENHRY, CDR2 SYGVKD. This CDR3 comprises 18 residues. CDR3 DNA sequence: TGTGCCATCAGTGACCGATCCAGGACTAGCGGGGGGGCTGATACGCAGTATTTT. Encoded protein: CAISDRSRTSGGADTQYF.

This chain joins TRBV4-1 and TRBJ2-5, with 8 bases that match TRBD2. Unmatched junction bases numbered 7, after V lost 2 bases and J lost 2 bases. The CDR3 runs to 16 residues. The germline gives CDR1 MGHRA, CDR2 YSYEKL. As DNA, the CDR3 is TGCGCCAGCAGCCAACCCGGGACTAGAAGGCAAGAGACCCAGTACTTC. This encodes CASSQPGTRRQETQYF.

The rearrangement uses TRBV10-1 and TRBJ2-2, with D possibly matching TRBD1 (6 bases). CDR1 is WNHNN and CDR2 is SYGVQD in the germline V gene (reference sequence). CDR3 length: 16 amino acids. The V end was cut by 2 bases, the J end by 4 bases, with 14 bases between. DNA of the CDR3: TGCGCCAGCAGTGAGCCCGCAGGGGACGGCACCGGGGAGCTGTTTTTT. As protein: CASSEPAGDGTGELFF.

The V and J genes are TRBV18 and TRBJ2-2, with a tentative D call TRBD1 (6 bases). With 3 bases removed from V and 2 bases from J, the gap between germline ends came to 10 bases. This CDR3 contains 15 residues. Germline V CDR1 and CDR2: KGHSH, LQKENI. The CDR3 region has the DNA TGTGCCAGCTCACCTCGGACAGCAAACACCGGGGAGCTGTTTTTT. The encoded protein is CASSPRTANTGELFF.

The V call is TRBV10-1, the J call TRBJ1-4; TRBD1 might be the D (5 bases). This CDR3 is 19 amino acids long. The germline V gene encodes CDR1 WNHNN and CDR2 SYGVQD (reference sequence). Deletions cut 8 bases from V and 0 bases from J, with 25 bases between. CDR3 nucleotide sequence: TGCGCCAGCCACAACGGGGGGACCGACTACACACCAACTAATGAAAAACTGTTTTTT. Translation gives CASHNGGTDYTPTNEKLFF.

The chain links TRBV2 to TRBJ2-3; maybe TRBD1 (6 bases). CDR1 SNHLY and CDR2 FYNNEI come from the germline V gene. The CDR3 totals 14 residues. V lost 7 bases, J lost 3 bases, and 14 bases lay in between. The CDR3 is CASNWQGTTDTQYF. The CDR3, as DNA: TGTGCCAGCAATTGGCAGGGGACAACAGATACGCAGTATTTT. Full variable domain (outside the CDR3, taken from reference TRBV2 and TRBJ2-3): EPEVTQTPSHQVTQMGQEVILRCVPISNHLYFYWYRQILGQKVEFLVSFYNNEISEKSEIFDDQFSVERPDGSNFTLKIRSTKLEDSAMYFCASNWQGTTDTQYFGPGTRLTVL.

The chain couples TRBV6-5 to TRBJ2-3; the D gene is possibly TRBD2 (6 bases). V was trimmed by 5 bases and J by 0 bases, leaving 12 bases between them. The CDR3 loop spans 15 amino acids. Germline values: CDR1 MNHEY, CDR2 SVGAGI. The CDR3 region has the DNA TGTGCCAGCAGTAGGAGGGGAACTAGCACAGATACGCAGTATTTT. Its translation is CASSRRGTSTDTQYF.